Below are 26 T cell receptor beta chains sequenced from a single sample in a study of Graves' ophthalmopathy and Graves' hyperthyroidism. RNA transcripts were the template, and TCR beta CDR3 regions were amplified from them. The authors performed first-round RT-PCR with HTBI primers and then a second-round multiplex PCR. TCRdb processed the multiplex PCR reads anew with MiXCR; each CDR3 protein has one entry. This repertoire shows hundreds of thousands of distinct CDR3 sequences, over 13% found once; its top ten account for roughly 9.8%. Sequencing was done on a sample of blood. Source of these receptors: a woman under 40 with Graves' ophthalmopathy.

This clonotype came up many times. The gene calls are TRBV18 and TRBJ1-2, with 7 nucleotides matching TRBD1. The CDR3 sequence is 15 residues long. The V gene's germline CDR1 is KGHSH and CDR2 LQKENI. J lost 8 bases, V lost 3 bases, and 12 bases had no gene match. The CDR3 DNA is TGTGCCAGCTCACCCGTGGACAGGCTCCGGCTCGGCTACACCTTC. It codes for CASSPVDRLRLGYTF.

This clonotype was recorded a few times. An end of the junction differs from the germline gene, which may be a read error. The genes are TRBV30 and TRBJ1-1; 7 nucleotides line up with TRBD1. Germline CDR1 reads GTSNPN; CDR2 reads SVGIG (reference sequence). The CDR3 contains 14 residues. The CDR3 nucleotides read TGTGCCTGGAGCGGAGGGACAGTGAACTCTGAAGCTTTCTTT. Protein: CAWSGGTVNSEAFF.

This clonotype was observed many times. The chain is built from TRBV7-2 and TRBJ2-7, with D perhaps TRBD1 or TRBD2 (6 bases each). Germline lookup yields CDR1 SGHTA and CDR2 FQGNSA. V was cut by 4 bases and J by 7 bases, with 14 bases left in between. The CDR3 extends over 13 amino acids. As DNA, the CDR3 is TGTGCCAGCAGCTGGAGGGGGGCCGGAGAGCAGTACTTC. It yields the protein CASSWRGAGEQYF. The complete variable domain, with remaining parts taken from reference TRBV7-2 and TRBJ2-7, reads GAGVSQSPSNKVTEKGKDVELRCDPISGHTALYWYRQSLGQGLEFLIYFQGNSAPDKSGLPSDRFSAERTGGSVSTLTIQRTQQEDSAVYLCASSWRGAGEQYFGPGTRLTVT.

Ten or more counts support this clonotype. CDR3 bases: TGTGCCAGCAGTTCGGACCGATACTCTGGAAACACCATATATTTT. Translated: CASSSDRYSGNTIYF. V usage is TRBV12-3 or TRBV12-4 and J usage is TRBJ1-3, with unresolved D. This CDR3 is 15 amino acids long. V was trimmed by 4 bases and J by 0 bases, leaving 10 bases between them.

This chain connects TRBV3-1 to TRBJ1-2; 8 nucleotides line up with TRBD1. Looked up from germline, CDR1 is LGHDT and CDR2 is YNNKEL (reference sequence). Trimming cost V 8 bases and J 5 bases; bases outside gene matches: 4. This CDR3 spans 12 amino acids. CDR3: CASGTGPYGYTF. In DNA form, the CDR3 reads TGTGCCAGCGGGACAGGACCTTATGGCTACACCTTC. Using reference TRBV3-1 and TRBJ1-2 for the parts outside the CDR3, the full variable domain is DTAVSQTPKYLVTQMGNDKSIKCEQNLGHDTMYWYKQDSKKFLKIMFSYNNKELIINETVPNRFSPKSPDKAHLNLHINSLELGDSAVYFCASGTGPYGYTFGSGTRLTVV.

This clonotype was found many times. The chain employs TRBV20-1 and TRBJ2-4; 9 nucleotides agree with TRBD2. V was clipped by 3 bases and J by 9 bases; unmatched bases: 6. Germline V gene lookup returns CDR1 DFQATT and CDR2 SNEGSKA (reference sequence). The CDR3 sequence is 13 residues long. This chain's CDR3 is CSASYSGGPIQYF. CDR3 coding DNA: TGCAGTGCTAGCTACAGCGGGGGGCCCATTCAGTACTTC.

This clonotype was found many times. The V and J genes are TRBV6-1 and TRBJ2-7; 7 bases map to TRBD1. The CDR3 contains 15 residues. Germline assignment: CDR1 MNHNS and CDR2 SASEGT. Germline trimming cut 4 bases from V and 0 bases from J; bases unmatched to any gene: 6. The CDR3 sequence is CASSVDRVSSYEQYF. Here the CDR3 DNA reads TGTGCCAGCAGTGTCGACAGGGTAAGCTCCTACGAGCAGTACTTC.

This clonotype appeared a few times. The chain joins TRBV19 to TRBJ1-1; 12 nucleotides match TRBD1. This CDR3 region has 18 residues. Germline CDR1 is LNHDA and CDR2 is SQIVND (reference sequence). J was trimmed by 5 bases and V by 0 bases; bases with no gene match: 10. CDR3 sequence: CASSIDLGGQGAGTEAFF. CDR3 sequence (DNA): TGTGCCAGTAGTATAGATCTCGGGGGACAGGGGGCCGGGACTGAAGCTTTCTTT.

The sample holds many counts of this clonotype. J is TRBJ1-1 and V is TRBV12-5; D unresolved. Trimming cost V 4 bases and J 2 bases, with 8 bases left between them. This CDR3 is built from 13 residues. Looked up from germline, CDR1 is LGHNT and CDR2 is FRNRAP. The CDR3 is CASGSAPNTEAFF. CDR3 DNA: TGTGCTAGTGGTTCCGCGCCCAACACTGAAGCTTTCTTT.

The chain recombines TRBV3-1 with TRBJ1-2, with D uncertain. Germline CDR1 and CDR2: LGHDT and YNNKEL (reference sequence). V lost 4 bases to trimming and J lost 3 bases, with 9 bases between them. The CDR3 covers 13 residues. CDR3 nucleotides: TGTGCCAGCAGCCCCTTGGCAGACTATGGCTACACCTTC. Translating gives CASSPLADYGYTF.

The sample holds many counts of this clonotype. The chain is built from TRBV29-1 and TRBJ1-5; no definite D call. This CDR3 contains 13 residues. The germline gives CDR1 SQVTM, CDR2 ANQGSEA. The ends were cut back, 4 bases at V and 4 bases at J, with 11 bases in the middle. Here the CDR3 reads CSVAKGRNQPQHF. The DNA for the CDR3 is TGCAGCGTTGCGAAGGGAAGGAATCAGCCCCAGCATTTT. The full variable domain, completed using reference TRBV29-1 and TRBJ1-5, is SAVISQKPSRDICQRGTSLTIQCQVDSQVTMMFWYRQQPGQSLTLIATANQGSEATYESGFVIDKFPISRPNLTFSTLTVSNMSPEDSSIYLCSVAKGRNQPQHFGDGTRLSIL.

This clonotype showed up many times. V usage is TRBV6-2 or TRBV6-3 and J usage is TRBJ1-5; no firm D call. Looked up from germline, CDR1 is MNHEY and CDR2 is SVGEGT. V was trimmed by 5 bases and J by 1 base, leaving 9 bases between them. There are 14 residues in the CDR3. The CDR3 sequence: CASSIRRSNQPQHF. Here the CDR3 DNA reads TGTGCCAGCAGTATCAGGCGGAGCAATCAGCCCCAGCATTTT.

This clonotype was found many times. CDR3 nucleotides: TGTGCCAGCAGTGGCGGACAGTGGGGACTAGCGGGAGAGGTCGACGAGCAGTACTTC. It yields the protein CASSGGQWGLAGEVDEQYF. V gene TRBV6-1 combines with J gene TRBJ2-7; 14 bases match TRBD2. The germline gives CDR1 MNHNS, CDR2 SASEGT. The V gene end was trimmed by 4 bases and the J gene end by 5 bases; junction bases not matched to a gene: 16. The CDR3 consists of 19 residues.

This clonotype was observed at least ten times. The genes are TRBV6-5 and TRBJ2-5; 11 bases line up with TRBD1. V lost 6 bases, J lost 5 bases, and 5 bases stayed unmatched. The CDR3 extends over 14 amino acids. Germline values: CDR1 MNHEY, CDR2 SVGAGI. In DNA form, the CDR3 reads TGTGCCAGCAGCGGACAGGGGGCTAGGGAGACCCAGTACTTC. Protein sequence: CASSGQGARETQYF.

The CDR3 reads CASSQDPDRKTYGYTF. CDR3 sequence (DNA): TGTGCCAGCAGCCAAGACCCGGACAGGAAGACTTATGGCTACACCTTC. The chain combines TRBV4-2 with TRBJ1-2; 7 nucleotides agree with TRBD1. The CDR3 runs to 16 residues. Germline CDR1 reads LGHNA; CDR2 reads YNFKEQ. V dropped 0 bases and J dropped 5; count of bases not matched to a gene: 9.

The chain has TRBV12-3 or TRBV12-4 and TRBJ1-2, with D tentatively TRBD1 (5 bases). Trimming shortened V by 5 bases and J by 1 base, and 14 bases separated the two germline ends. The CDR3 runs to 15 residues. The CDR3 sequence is CASSARQNYNYGYTF. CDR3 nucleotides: TGTGCCAGCAGTGCCAGACAGAATTATAACTATGGCTACACCTTC.

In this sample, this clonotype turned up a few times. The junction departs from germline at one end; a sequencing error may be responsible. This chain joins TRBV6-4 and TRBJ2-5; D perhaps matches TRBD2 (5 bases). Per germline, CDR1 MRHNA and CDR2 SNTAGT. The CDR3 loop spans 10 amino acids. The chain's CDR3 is CASRGSADNF. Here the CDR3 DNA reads TGTGCCAGCAGGGGTAGCGCGGATAACTTC.

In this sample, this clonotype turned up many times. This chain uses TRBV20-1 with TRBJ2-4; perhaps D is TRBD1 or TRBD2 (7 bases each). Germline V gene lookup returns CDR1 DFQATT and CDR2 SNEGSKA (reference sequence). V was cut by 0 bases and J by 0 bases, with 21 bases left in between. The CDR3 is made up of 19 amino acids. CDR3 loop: CSARDQGGGAKLAKNIQYF. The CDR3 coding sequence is TGCAGTGCTAGAGATCAGGGAGGGGGCGCCAAGTTAGCCAAAAACATTCAGTACTTC.

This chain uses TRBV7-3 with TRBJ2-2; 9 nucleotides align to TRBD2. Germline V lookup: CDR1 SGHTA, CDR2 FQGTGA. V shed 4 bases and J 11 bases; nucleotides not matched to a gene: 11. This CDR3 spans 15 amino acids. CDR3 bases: TGTGCCAGCAGCTCCGGACTAGCGACTTATCCCGAGCTGTTTTTT. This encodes CASSSGLATYPELFF.

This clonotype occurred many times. CDR3 nucleotides: TGTGCCACCAGTGAATCTTTGGCGGGACCCGGCGAGCAGTACTTC. This codes for CATSESLAGPGEQYF. The J gene is TRBJ2-7, the V gene TRBV24-1; a possible D gene is TRBD2 (6 bases). The V and J ends lost 4 bases and 6 bases respectively, with 18 bases between them. This CDR3 contains 15 residues. Germline V gene data show CDR1 as KGHDR and CDR2 as SFDVKD.

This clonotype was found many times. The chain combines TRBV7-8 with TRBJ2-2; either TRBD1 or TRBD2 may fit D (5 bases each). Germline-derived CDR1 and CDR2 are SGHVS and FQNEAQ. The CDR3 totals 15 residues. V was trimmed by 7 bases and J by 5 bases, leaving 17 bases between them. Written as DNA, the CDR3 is TGTGCCAGCACCGGGACGGGGTTCTTTACCGGGGAGCTGTTTTTT. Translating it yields CASTGTGFFTGELFF.

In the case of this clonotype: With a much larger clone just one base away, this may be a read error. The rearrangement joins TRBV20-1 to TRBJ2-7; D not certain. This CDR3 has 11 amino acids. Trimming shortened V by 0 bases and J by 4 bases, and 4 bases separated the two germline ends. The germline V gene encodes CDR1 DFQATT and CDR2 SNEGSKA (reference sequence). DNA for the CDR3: TGCAGTGCTAGAGACGGGTACGAGCAGTACTTC. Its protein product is CSARDGYEQYF.

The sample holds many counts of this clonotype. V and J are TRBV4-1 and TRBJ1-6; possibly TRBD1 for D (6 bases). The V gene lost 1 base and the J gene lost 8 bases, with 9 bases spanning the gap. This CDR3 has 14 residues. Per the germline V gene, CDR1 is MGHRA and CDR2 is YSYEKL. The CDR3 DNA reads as TGCGCCAGCAGCCAAGTTCCAGGGGATTCACCCCTCCACTTT. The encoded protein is CASSQVPGDSPLHF.

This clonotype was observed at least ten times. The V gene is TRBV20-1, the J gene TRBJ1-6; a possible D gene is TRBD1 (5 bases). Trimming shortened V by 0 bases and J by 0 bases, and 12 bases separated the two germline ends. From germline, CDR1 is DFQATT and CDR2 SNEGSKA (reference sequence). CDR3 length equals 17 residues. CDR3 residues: CSARDSGPSSYNSPLHF. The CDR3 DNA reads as TGCAGTGCTAGAGATTCGGGGCCAAGCTCCTATAATTCACCCCTCCACTTT.

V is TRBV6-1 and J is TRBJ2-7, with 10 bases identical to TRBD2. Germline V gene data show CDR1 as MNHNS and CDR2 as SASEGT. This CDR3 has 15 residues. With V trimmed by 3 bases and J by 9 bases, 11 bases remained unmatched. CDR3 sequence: CASSDPGLAGDWQYF. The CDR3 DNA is TGTGCCAGCAGTGACCCGGGTCTAGCGGGGGATTGGCAGTACTTC.

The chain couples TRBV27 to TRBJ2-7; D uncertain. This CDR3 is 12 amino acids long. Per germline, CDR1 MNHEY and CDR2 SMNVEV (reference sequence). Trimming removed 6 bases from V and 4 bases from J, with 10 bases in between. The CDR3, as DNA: TGTGCCAGCAGCGGAGATGGTTACGAGCAGTACTTC. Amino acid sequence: CASSGDGYEQYF.